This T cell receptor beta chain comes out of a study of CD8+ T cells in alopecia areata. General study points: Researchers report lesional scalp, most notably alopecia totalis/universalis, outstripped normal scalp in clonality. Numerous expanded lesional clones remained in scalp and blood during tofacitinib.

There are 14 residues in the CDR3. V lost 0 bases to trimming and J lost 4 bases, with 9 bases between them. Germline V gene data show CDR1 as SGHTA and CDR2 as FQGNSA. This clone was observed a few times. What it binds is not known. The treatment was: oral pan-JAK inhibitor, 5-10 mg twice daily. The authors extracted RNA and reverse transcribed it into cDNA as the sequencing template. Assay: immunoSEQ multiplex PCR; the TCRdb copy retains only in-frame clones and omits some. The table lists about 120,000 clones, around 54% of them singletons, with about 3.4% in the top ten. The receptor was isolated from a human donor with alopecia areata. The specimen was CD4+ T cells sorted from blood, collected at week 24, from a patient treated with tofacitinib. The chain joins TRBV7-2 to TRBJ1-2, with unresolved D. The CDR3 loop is CASSLAEGPYGYTF. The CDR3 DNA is TGTGCCAGCAGCTTAGCCGAGGGTCCCTATGGCTACACCTTC.